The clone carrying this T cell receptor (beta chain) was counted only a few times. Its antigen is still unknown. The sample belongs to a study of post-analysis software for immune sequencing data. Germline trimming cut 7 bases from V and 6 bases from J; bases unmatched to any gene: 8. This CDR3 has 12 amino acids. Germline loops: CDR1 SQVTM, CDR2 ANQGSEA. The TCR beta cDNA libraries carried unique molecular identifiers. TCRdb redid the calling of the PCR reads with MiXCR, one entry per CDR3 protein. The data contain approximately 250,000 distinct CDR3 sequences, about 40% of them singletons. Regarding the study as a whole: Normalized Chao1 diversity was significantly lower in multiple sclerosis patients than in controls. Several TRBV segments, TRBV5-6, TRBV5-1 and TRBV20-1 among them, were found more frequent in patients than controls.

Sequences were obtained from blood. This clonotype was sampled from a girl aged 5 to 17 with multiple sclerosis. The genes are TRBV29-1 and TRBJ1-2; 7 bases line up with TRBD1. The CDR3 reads CSGDDRANGYTF. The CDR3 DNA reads TGCAGCGGGGACGACAGGGCGAATGGCTACACCTTC. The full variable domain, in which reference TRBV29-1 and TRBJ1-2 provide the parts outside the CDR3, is SAVISQKPSRDICQRGTSLTIQCQVDSQVTMMFWYRQQPGQSLTLIATANQGSEATYESGFVIDKFPISRPNLTFSTLTVSNMSPEDSSIYLCSGDDRANGYTFGSGTRLTVV.